Below, one T cell receptor beta chain is given with its context. This entry comes from a study of blood T cell repertoires in COVID-19. Looking at the study overall: Samples taken during acute and convalescent COVID-19 were collected in the United States, Italy and Spain. PBMCs, B-cell-depleted T cells, or T cells were the source of the cDNA or gDNA that made up the material.

The length of the CDR3 is 18 residues. TCRdb's copy holds only in-frame clones and misses some; the assay was immunoSEQ multiplex PCR. The sample includes about 250,000 clones, roughly 87% of them seen just once. Sequencing was performed on peripheral blood. The origin of this receptor is a woman aged 25-40 years with acute or convalescent COVID-19. V gene TRBV21-1 combines with J gene TRBJ2-6; TRBD2 is taken as the D call from the table, unchecked against the DNA. TRBV21-1 is a pseudogene segment. This chain's CDR3 is CAGWLRSGSVSGANVLTF. The CDR3 DNA is TGTGCCGGTTGGCTCCGGAGCGGGAGTGTTTCTGGGGCCAACGTCCTGACTTTC.